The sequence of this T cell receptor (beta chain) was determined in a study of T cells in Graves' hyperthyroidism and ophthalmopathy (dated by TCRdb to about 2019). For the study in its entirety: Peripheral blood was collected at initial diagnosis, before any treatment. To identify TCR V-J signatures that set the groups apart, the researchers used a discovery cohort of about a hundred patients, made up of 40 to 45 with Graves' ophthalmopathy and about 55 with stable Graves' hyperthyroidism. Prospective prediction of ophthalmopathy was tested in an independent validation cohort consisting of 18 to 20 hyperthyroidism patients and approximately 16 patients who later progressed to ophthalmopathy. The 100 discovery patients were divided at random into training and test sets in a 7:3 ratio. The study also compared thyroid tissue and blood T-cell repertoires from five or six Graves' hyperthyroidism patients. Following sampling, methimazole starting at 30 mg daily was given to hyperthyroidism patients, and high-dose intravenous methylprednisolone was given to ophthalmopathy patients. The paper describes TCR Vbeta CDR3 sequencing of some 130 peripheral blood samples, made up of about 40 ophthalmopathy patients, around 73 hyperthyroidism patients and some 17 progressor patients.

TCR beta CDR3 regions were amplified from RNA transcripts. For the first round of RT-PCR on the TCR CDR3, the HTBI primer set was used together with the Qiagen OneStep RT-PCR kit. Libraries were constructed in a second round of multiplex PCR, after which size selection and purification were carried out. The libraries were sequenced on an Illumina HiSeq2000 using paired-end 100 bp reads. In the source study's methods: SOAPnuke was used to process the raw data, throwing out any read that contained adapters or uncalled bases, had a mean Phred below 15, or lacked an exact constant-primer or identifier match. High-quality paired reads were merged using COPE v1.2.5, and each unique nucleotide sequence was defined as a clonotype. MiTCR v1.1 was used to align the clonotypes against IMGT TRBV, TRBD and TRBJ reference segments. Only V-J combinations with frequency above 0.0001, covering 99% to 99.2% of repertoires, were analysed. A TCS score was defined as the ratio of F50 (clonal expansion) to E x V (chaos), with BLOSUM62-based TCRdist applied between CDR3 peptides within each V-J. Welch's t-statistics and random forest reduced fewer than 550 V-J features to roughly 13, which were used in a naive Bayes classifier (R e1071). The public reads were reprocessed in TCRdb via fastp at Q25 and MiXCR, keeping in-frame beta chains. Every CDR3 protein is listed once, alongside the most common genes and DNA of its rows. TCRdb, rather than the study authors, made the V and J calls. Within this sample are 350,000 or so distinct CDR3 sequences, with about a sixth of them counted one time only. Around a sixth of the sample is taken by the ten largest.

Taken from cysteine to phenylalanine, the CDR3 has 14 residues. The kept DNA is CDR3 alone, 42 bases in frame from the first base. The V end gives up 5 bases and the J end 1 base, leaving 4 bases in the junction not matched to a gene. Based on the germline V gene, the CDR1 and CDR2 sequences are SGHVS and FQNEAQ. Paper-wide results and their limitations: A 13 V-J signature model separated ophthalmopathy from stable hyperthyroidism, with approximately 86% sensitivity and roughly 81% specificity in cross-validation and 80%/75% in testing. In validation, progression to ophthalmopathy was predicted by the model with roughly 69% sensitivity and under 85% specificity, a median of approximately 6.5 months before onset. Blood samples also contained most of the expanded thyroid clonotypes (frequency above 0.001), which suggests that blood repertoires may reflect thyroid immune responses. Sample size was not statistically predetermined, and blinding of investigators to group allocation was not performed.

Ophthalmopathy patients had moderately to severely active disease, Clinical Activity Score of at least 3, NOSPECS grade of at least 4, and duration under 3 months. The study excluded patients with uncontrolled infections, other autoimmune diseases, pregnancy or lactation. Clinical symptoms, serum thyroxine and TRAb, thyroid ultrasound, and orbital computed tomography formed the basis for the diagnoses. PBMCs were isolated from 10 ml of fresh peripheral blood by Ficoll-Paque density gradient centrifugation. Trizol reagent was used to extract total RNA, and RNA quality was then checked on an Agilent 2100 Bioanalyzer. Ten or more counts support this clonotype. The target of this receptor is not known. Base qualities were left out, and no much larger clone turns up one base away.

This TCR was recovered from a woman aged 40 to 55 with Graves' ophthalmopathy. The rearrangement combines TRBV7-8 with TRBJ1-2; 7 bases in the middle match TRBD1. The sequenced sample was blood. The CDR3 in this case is CASSARDSNYGYTF. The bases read TGTGCCAGCAGCGCGAGGGACAGTAACTATGGCTACACCTTC.